Included here is one TCR beta chain sequence, with context. What it recognizes is unknown. From germline, CDR1 is KGHDR and CDR2 SFDVKD. Trimming cost V 0 bases and J 1 base; bases outside gene matches: 3. This CDR3 contains 16 residues. This record comes from a study of identical twins. Findings and limits, study-wide: Abundant beta clonotypes from cord blood had fewer insertions, unlike memory repertoires, which showed none. The authors noted that invariant MAIT and iNKT cells could partly confound zero-insertion analyses.

TCRdb ran MiXCR on the 5' RACE reads and lists one entry per CDR3 protein. The table has under 450,000 distinct CDR3 sequences, around 20% seen once; the top ten hold approximately 12%. V and J are TRBV24-1 and TRBJ2-3, with 7 bases aligning to TRBD1. Material for sequencing was naive T cells sorted from blood. This clonotype was sampled from a man aged 45-65 years in good health. The CDR3: CATSDLRTGGTDTQYF. DNA for the CDR3: TGTGCCACCAGTGATTTGCGAACAGGGGGCACAGATACGCAGTATTTT.